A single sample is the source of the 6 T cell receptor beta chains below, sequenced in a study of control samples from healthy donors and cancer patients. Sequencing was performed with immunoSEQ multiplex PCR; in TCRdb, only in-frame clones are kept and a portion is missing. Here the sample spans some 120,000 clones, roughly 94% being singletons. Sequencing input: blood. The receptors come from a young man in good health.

Here the CDR3 reads CASSNAGQLFNSPLHF. In nucleotides, the CDR3 is TGTGCCAGCAGCAACGCCGGACAGTTATTCAATTCACCCCTCCACTTT. This chain uses TRBV11-1 with TRBJ1-6, with D possibly matching TRBD1 (6 bases). CDR3 length: 16 residues. The V end was cut by 5 bases, the J end by 7 bases, with 18 bases between. From germline, CDR1 is SGHAT and CDR2 FQDESV (reference sequence).

CDR3 in DNA: TGTGCCAGCAGTTACGGGCGGCAGGGGAATCAGCCCCAGCATTTT. Protein sequence: CASSYGRQGNQPQHF. J is TRBJ1-5 and V is TRBV6-5, with D possibly matching TRBD1 (6 bases). V gave up 2 bases and J gave up 4 bases, with 12 bases separating them. This CDR3 has 15 residues. The germline CDR1 and CDR2 sequences are MNHEY and SVGAGI.

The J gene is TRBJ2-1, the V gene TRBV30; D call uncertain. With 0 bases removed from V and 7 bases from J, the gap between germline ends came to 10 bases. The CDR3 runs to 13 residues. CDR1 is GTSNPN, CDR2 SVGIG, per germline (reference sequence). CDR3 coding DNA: TGTGCCTGGAGTGTTTCCGGGCCGAATGAGCAGTTCTTC. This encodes CAWSVSGPNEQFF. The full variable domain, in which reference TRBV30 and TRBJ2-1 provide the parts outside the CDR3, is SQTIHQWPATLVQPVGSPLSLECTVEGTSNPNLYWYRQAAGRGLQLLFYSVGIGQISSEVPQNLSASRPQDRQFILSSKKLLLSDSGFYLCAWSVSGPNEQFFGPGTRLTVL.

This chain's CDR3 is CASSYSVTGYNSPLHF. The CDR3 nucleotides read TGTGCCAGCAGTTACTCCGTGACAGGCTATAATTCACCCCTCCACTTT. The genes are TRBV6-5 and TRBJ1-6; D is possibly TRBD1 (6 bases). There are 16 residues in the CDR3. Trimming stripped 0 bases from V and 3 bases from J, with 9 bases between. The V gene's germline CDR1 is MNHEY and CDR2 SVGAGI.

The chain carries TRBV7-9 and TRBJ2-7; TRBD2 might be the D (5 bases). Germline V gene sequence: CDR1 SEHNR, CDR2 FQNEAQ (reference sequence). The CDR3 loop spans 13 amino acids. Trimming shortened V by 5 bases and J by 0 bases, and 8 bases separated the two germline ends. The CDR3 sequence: CASSVRGSYEQYF. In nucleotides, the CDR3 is TGTGCCAGCAGCGTTCGGGGCTCCTACGAGCAGTACTTC.

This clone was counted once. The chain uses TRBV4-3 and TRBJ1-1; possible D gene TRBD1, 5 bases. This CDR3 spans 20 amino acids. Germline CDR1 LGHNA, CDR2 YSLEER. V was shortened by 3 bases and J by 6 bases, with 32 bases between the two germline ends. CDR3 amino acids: CASSHSWDWGVLVEASEAFF. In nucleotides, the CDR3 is TGCGCCAGCAGCCACTCATGGGACTGGGGGGTTCTAGTAGAGGCCTCTGAAGCTTTCTTT.